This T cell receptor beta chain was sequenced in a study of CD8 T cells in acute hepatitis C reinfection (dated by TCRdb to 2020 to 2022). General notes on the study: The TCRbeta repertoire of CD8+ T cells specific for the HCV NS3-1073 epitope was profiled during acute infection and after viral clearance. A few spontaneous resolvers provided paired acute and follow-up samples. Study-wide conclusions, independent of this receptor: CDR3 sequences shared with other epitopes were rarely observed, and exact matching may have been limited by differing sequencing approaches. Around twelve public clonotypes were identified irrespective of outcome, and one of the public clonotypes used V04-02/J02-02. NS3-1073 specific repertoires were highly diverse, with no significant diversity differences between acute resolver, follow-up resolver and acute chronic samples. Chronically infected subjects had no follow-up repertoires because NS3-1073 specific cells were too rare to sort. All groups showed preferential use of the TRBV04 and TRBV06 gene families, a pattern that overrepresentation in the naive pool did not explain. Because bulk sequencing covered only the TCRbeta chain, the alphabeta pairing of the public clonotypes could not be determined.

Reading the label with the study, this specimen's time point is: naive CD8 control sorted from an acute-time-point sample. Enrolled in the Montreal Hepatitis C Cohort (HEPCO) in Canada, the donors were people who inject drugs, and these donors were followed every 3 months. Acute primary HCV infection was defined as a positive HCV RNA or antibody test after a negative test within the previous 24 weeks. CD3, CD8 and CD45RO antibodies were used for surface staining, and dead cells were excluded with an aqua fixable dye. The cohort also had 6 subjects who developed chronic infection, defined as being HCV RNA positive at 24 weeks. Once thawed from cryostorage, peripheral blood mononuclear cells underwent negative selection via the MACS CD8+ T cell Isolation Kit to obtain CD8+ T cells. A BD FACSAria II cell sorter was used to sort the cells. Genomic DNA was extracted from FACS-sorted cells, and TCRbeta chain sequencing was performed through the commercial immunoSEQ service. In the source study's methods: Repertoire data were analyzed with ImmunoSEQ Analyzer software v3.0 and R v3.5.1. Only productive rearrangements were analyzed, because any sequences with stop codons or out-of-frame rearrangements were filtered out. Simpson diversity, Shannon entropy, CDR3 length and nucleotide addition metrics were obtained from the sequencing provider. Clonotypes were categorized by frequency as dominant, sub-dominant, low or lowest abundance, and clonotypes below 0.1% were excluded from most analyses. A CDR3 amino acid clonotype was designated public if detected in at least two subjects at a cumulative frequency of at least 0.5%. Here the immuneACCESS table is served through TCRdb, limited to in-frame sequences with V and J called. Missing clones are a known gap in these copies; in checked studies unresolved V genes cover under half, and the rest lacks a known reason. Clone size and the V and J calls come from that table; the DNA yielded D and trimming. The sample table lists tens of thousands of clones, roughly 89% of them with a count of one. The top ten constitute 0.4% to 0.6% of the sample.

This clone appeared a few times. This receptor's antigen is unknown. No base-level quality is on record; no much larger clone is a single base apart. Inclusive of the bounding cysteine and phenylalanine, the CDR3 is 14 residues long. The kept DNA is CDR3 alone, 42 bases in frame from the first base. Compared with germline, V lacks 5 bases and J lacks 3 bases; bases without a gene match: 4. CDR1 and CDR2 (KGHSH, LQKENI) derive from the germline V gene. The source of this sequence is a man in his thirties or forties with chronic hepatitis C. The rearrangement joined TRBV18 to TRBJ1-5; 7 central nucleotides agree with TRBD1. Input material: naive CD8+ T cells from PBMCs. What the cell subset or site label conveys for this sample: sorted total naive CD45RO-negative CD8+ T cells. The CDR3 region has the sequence CASSGGQVNQPQHF. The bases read TGTGCCAGCTCAGGAGGACAGGTCAATCAGCCCCAGCATTTT.